This T cell receptor (beta chain) was recovered during a study of type 1 and type 2 diabetes patients. The CDR3 covers 14 residues. V lost 7 bases and J lost 8, with 17 bases in between. Germline values: CDR1 MNHNS, CDR2 SASEGT. General study points: Both CD4+ and CD8+ type 2 diabetes repertoires showed significantly higher diversity than type 1.

Genomic DNA was the PCR template. The TCR beta CDR3 region was amplified using 30 forward and 13 reverse primers. TCRdb reprocessed the multiplex PCR reads with MiXCR, giving one entry per CDR3 protein. The profile shows 270,000 or so distinct CDR3 sequences, 47% of them singletons. As to this clonotype: Its antigen is as yet unknown.

The chain employs TRBV6-1 and TRBJ1-4; no clear D. This receptor was obtained from a man aged 18 to 29 with type 2 diabetes. Sequenced input: peripheral blood mononuclear cells (PBMCs). The CDR3 DNA follows: TGTGCCAGCATCCTGGGATCCGGGAGGGAAAAACTGTTTTTT. Protein product: CASILGSGREKLFF.